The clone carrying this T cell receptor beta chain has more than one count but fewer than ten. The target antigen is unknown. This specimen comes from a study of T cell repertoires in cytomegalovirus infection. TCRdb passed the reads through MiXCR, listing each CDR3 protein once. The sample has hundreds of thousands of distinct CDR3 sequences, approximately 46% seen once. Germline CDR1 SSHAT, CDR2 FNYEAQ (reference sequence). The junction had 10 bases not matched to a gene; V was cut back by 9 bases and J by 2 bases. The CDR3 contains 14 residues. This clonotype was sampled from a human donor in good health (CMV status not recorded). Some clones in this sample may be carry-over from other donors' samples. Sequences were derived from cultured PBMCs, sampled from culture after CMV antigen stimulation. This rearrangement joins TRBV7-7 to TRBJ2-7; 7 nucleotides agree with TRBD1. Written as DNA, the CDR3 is TGTGCCAGTTATCCCCCGGGACAGACCTACGAGCAGTACTTC. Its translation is CASYPPGQTYEQYF.